This TCR beta chain is from a study of blood T cell repertoires in COVID-19. This CDR3 spans 15 amino acids. The V end lost 5 bases, the J end lost 4 bases, and 16 bases lay between the germline ends. From germline, CDR1 is SGHNT and CDR2 YENEEA. This table comes from immunoSEQ multiplex PCR, and its TCRdb copy is limited to in-frame clones, with some not included. The sample holds about 190,000 clones, around 79% seen once. This sequence originates from a man over 45 who had recovered from COVID-19. Sequencing input: peripheral blood. This rearrangement joins TRBV11-3 to TRBJ2-3, with D tentatively TRBD2 (6 bases). CDR3 sequence reads: CASSLGTGDPDTQYF. The CDR3 region has the DNA TGTGCCAGCAGCCTCGGGACGGGAGATCCAGATACGCAGTATTTT.